This TCR beta chain was obtained from a study of blood T cell repertoires in COVID-19. Overall study: Samples representing acute and convalescent COVID-19 were sourced from the United States, Italy and Spain. From T cells, B-cell-depleted T cells, or PBMCs came the material, which was cDNA or gDNA.

Original data processing: Estimation of nucleated cell counts was performed using reference gene primer amplification. This table comes from immunoSEQ multiplex PCR, and its TCRdb copy is limited to in-frame clones, with some not included. The V and J calls and clone size come from that table; D and trimming were worked out from the DNA. The table lists 140,000 or so clones, roughly 90% of them singletons. This CDR3 has 13 residues. V was clipped by 6 bases and J by 1 base, with 12 bases between them. CDR1 is SQVTM and CDR2 is ANQGSEA in the germline V gene. The chain joins TRBV29-1 to TRBJ2-5; no reliable D call. The specimen was peripheral blood. This clonotype originated in a woman aged 45-65 years with acute or convalescent COVID-19. This CDR3 is CSVHLTIQETQYF. CDR3 in DNA: TGCAGCGTACATCTCACAATCCAAGAGACCCAGTACTTC.